This TCR beta chain was sequenced during a study of T cell responses to AZD1222 COVID-19 vaccine (dated by TCRdb to the early 2020s). In the study overall: AZD1222 recipients with second doses at about 4 weeks or about 12 weeks were pooled, because spike-specific TCR depth and breadth did not differ between schedules. A total of over 230 trial participants underwent TCR sequencing, of whom approximately 210 received two doses of AZD1222 and some 26 received two doses of the MenACWY control vaccine. Trial participants were enrolled by age into 18-55, 56-69 and 70-plus year subgroups, with around 150, 28 and 57 TCR-sequenced participants respectively. What the work shows at the level of the full study, not this receptor alone: Conclusions about previously exposed vaccinees are limited, since just a handful of AZD1222 recipients were seropositive for SARS-CoV-2 at baseline. Participants were mostly white British, with more females than males. The authors suggested clonal diversity may have been underestimated. Spike-specific TCR breadth and depth rose significantly after two AZD1222 doses compared with day 0 and with MenACWY recipients. In the small 56-69-year group, the increase in depth fell short of significance, most likely because of low power. Reportedly, almost half of the unique spike-specific TCRs recognized epitopes lying outside the regions that are mutated in the B.1.351 and B.1.1.7 variants. The vaccine-associated CD4 TCRs covered the entire spike protein, and the dominant responses fell in regions 160-218 and 743-854. Because no samples from the day 14 peak response were available, repertoires could be characterized only after the peak T cell response.

The time point label, read with the paper, signifies: baseline before first vaccination. The vaccinee samples were drawn from two UK trials, COV001 and COV002, one of which was a single-blind randomized controlled phase 2/3 trial testing AZD1222 (ChAdOx1 nCoV-19) in healthy adults. For TCRbeta chain sequencing, PBMC samples were collected from trial participants at day 0 and at day 28 after the second dose. The CDR3 regions of human TCRbeta chains were subjected to immunosequencing. In the source study's methods: Repertoire TCRs were checked for matches against a reference library of SARS-CoV-2-specific TCRs that had been generated using the MIRA antigen-specificity platform. Breadth meant the fraction of unique TCRs that were SARS-CoV-2-associated, whereas depth meant the fraction of total T cells that were SARS-CoV-2-associated. Each spike-specific TCR was assigned to its reactive spike region and to a CD4 or CD8 class using the MIRA data. Log10-transformed breadth and depth values were compared by one-way ANOVA with Sidak's multiple comparisons tests. Entries here come from immuneACCESS through TCRdb and include only in-frame sequences with V and J called. Some clones fail to appear in such tables; in the studies checked, an unresolved V gene covers under half of the shortfall, and the cause of the remainder is unknown. V and J calls and clone size are as listed in that table; D and trimming were resolved from the DNA. A total of fewer than 95,000 clones appear in this sample, over 75% of them only once. In total, the top ten clones hold roughly 31% of the sample.

In its sample, this clone was seen once. Its cognate antigen has yet to be identified. Qualities for individual bases were not recorded, and no much larger clone is one base off. V loses 0 bases at its end and J loses 12 bases; junction bases beyond the gene matches: 4. Spanning cysteine to phenylalanine, the CDR3 consists of 12 amino acids. The read is trimmed to its CDR3 DNA, 36 bases read in frame from base 1. From the germline V gene, CDR1 is ENHRY and CDR2 is SYGVKD. This clonotype originated in an adult in good health. The sample here was peripheral blood, taken on day 0 of AZD1222 vaccination. The chain is made from TRBV10-3 and TRBJ1-2; the junction holds 7 bases that match TRBD1. CDR3 reads: CAISESDRAHTF. The nucleotide sequence is given as TGTGCCATCAGTGAGTCCGACAGGGCCCACACCTTC.